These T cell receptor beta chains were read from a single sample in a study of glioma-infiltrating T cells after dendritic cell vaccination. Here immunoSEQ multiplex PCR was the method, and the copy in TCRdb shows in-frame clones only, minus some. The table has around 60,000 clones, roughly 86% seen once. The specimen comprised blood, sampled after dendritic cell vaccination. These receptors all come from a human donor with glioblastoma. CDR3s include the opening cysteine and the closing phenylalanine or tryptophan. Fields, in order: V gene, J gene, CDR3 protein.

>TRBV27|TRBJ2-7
CASSALGSSYEQYF
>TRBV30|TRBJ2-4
CAWNTGYGNIQYF
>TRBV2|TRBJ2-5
CASSEQARASGRETQYF
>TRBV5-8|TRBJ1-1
CASSLNPGVTEAFF
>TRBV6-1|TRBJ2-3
CASSSTGGGDTQYF
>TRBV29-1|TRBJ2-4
CSVFTDLGVKNIQYF
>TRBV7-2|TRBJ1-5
CASSPTTGSRQPQHF
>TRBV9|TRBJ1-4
CASSVDTGKEKLFF
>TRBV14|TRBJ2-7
CASSNSLAGVWEQYF
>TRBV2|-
CASTYEAFWPEQYF
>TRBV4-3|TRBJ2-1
CASSQPAGTGGVNEQFF
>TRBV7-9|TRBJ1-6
CASSPGQGSSSYNSPLHF
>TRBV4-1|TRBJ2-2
CASSRASGGANTGELFF
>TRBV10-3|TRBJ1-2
CAISESGDRSYGYTF
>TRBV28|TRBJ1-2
CASYAEDREDYGYTF
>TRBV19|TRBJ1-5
CASSIPRGVYQPQHF
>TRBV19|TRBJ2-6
CASNLPTGGNSGANVLTF
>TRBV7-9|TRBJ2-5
CASSQRGTVQETQYF
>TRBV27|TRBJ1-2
CASSLTHPGQGANNYGYTF
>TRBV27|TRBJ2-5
CASSSWDYLNQETQYF
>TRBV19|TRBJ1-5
CASSADRVQPQHF
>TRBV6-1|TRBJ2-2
CASRVTRSNTGELFF
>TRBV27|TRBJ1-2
CASSLRRSYGYTF
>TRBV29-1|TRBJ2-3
CSAASGAGGRDTQYF
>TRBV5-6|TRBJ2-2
CASRRTGVNTGELFF
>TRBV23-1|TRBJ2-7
CASSQTVGGRIRPTVLGIRQYF
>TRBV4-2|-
CASSPYVAGEAPYEQYF
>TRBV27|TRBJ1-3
CASSLTTGNTIYF
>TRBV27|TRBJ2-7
CASSLRGGLYEQYF
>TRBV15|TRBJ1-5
CATSRAGGWNQPQHF
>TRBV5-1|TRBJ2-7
CASSLGQGGEQYF
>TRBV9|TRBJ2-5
CASSVDPAGGSETQYF
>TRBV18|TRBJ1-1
CASSPRQGGRGTEAFF
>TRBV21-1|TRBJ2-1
CASSHRPSGTLILLYNEQFF
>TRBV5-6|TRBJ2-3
CATTRGQGSTDTQYF